Sequencing of this T cell receptor beta chain was carried out in a study of T cells after yellow fever vaccination. TCRdb processed the 5' RACE reads anew with MiXCR; each CDR3 protein has one entry. This table holds hundreds of thousands of distinct CDR3 sequences, about 10% found once. V was trimmed by 6 bases and J by 6 bases, leaving 13 bases between them. The CDR3 runs to 13 residues. The material was CD4+ T cells sorted from PBMCs, obtained 5 days after the yellow fever booster vaccination. The clonotype comes from a man aged 18 to 35 who received the YFV17D yellow fever vaccine. The chain combines TRBV12-3 or TRBV12-4 with TRBJ2-3; tentatively, D is TRBD2 (6 bases). As DNA, the CDR3 is TGTGCCAGCAGGGACTGGGAGGTGGATACGCAGTATTTT. This sequence encodes CASRDWEVDTQYF.